This T cell receptor beta chain was sequenced during a study of T cell repertoires in cytomegalovirus infection. About the research overall: It was the public TCR beta signatures that indicated both CMV infection and matching HLA type. Study outcomes and limitations: CMV carriers having the relevant HLA were flagged by cumulative public TCR beta family frequency. Within the response measured ex vivo, HLA-C-restricted CMV-specific TCR beta clonotypes were dominant.

This CDR3 comprises 15 residues. Trimming took 3 bases from V and 2 from J; bases not matched to a gene: 2. The V gene's germline CDR1 is SGHTA and CDR2 FQGNSA. This clonotype was detected only a few times. Its antigen is as yet unknown. Using its own MiXCR run on the reads, TCRdb lists one record per CDR3 protein. This table has some 590,000 distinct CDR3 sequences, just under 40% appearing once. The V gene is TRBV7-2, the J gene TRBJ2-2; 8 bases are shared with TRBD2. The sequencing used cultured PBMCs, collected from culture after CMV antigen stimulation. The TCR was taken from a human donor in good health (CMV status not recorded). Some clones in this sample may be carry-over from other donors' samples. The CDR3 DNA is TGTGCCAGCAGCTTGTGGACTAGCAACACCGGGGAGCTGTTTTTT. This codes for CASSLWTSNTGELFF. Using reference TRBV7-2 and TRBJ2-2 for the parts outside the CDR3, the full variable domain is GAGVSQSPSNKVTEKGKDVELRCDPISGHTALYWYRQSLGQGLEFLIYFQGNSAPDKSGLPSDRFSAERTGGSVSTLTIQRTQQEDSAVYLCASSLWTSNTGELFFGEGSRLTVL.